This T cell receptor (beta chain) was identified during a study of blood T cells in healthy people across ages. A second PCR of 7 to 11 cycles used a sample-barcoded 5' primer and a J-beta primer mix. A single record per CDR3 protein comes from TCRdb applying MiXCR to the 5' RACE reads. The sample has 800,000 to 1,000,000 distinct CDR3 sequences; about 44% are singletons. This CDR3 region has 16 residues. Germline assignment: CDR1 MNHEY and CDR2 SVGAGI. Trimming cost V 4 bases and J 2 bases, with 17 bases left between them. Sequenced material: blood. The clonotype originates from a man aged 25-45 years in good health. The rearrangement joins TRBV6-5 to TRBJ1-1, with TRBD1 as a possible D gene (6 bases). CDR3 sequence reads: CASSSRGSISNTEAFF. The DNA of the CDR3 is TGTGCCAGCAGTTCTAGGGGGTCTATAAGTAACACTGAAGCTTTCTTT.